The source of this TCR beta chain is a study of T cell responses to AZD1222 COVID-19 vaccine. This CDR3 contains 14 residues. Trimming took 2 bases from V and 7 from J, leaving 14 bases between them. Germline values: CDR1 MDHEN, CDR2 SYDVKM. The repertoire was sequenced with immunoSEQ multiplex PCR; TCRdb's copy has only in-frame clones and lacks some. The top ten clones hold 1.5% to 2% of a sample with more than 150,000 clones, about nine tenths of them seen once. The origin of this receptor is an adult in good health. Source: peripheral blood, taken on day 0 of AZD1222 vaccination. The chain combines TRBV28 with TRBJ1-1; D gene ambiguous. This CDR3 is CASSLAGLSGEAFF. DNA for the CDR3: TGTGCCAGCAGTTTAGCGGGCCTGTCCGGTGAAGCTTTCTTT.